This entry concerns a single T cell receptor (beta chain). Original analysis: Amplifying reference gene primers gave estimates of nucleated cell counts. Clones were read by immunoSEQ multiplex PCR, and TCRdb kept only the in-frame ones, dropping some. V and J calls and clone size are as listed in that table; D and trimming were resolved from the DNA. The table lists about 220,000 clones, around 82% of them singletons. The sample comes from a study of blood T cell repertoires in COVID-19. This CDR3 spans 14 amino acids. The germline gives CDR1 LGHDT, CDR2 YNNKEL (reference sequence). Deletions cut 3 bases from V and 3 bases from J, with 12 bases between.

Specimen: peripheral blood. The V and J genes are TRBV3-1 (or the pseudogene TRBV3-2) and TRBJ2-7, with D uncertain. This clonotype was obtained from a woman in her 70s with acute or convalescent COVID-19. CDR3 region: CASSHGYESYEQYF. In DNA, the CDR3 is TGTGCCAGCAGCCACGGGTATGAGAGCTACGAGCAGTACTTC.